The clone carrying this TCR beta chain was detected ten times or more. As yet, its antigen is unknown. TCRdb's table, derived via immunoSEQ multiplex PCR, lists solely in-frame clones and lacks some. The sample carries approximately 980,000 clones, approximately 76% recorded once. CDR3 length: 14 amino acids. J lost 1 base, V lost 8 bases, and 6 bases had no gene match. Germline CDR1 MNHNS, CDR2 SASEGT. The data were taken from a study of shared clonotypes between healthy human individuals. Study summary: Each donor's CD8 memory used one plate, CD8 naive two, each CD4 subset three.

General study findings and limits: The study found lower generation probabilities in non-shared clonotypes than in those shared by all four donors. Naive subsets generally had larger estimated richness than memory subsets.

The chain is built from TRBV6-1 and TRBJ1-1; 8 nucleotides line up with TRBD1. The receptor's source is a man aged 18 to 30 in good health. The sequencing sample was made of memory CD4+ T cells sorted from blood. This sample's subset: CD45RA-negative fraction. Written as DNA, the CDR3 is TGTGCCAGCGTGTTGACAGGGGCGAACACTGAAGCTTTCTTT. Translating gives CASVLTGANTEAFF.